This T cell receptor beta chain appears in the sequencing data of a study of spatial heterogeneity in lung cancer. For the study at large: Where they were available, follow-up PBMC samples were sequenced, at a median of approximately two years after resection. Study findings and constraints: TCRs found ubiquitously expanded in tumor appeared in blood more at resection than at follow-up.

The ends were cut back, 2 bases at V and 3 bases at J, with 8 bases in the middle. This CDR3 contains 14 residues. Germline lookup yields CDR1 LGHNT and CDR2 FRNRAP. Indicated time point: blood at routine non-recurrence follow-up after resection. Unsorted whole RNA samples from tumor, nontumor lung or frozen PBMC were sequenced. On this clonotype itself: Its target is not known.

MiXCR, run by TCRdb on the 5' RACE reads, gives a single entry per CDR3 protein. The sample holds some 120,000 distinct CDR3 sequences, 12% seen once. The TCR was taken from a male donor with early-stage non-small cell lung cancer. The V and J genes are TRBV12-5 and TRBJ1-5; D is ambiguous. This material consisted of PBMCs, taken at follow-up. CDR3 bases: TGTGCTAGTGGTTTGTTAGGGCTCAATCAGCCCCAGCATTTT. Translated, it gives CASGLLGLNQPQHF.